This T cell receptor (beta chain) was profiled in a study of T cell responses to AZD1222 COVID-19 vaccine. Note on this clone: Its antigen is still unknown.

Germline V gives CDR1 KGHSH, CDR2 LQKENI. CDR3 length: 16 amino acids. The junction had 3 bases not matched to a gene; V was cut back by 3 bases and J by 0 bases. Study results and limitations: Clonal diversity may have been underestimated, and the donors were mostly white British, with more females than males. Repertoire samples came only from after the peak T cell response. Spike-specific TCR breadth and depth both grew after two AZD1222 doses.

Profiling relied on immunoSEQ multiplex PCR, and the TCRdb table lists in-frame clones only, not all of them. The sample records just under 150,000 clones, about 82% being singletons. This rearrangement joins TRBV18 to TRBJ1-4, with 8 bases that match TRBD1. The sequence derives from an adult who received the AZD1222 COVID-19 vaccine. The sample consisted of peripheral blood, taken 28 days after the second AZD1222 dose. The DNA of the CDR3 is TGTGCCAGCTCACCCCCGGGACAGGCAACTAATGAAAAACTGTTTTTT. This encodes CASSPPGQATNEKLFF. Filled out from reference TRBV18 and TRBJ1-4, the complete variable domain reads NAGVMQNPRHLVRRRGQEARLRCSPMKGHSHVYWYRQLPEEGLKFMVYLQKENIIDESGMPKERFSAEFPKEGPSILRIQQVVRGDSAAYFCASSPPGQATNEKLFFGSGTQLSVL.